The 12 T cell receptor beta chains below come from one sample, sequenced in a study of blood T cell repertoires in COVID-19. This table comes from immunoSEQ multiplex PCR, and its TCRdb copy is limited to in-frame clones, with some not included. This table holds about 29,000 clones, about 89% found once. Sequenced material: peripheral blood. The origin of the receptors is a man between 65 and 85 years old with active COVID-19.

The chain carries TRBV7-8 and TRBJ1-2; D unresolved. Trimming removed 5 bases at V and 2 bases at J, with 9 bases between. This CDR3 contains 13 residues. The germline CDR1 and CDR2 sequences are SGHVS and FQNEAQ. The CDR3 DNA sequence: TGTGCCAGCAGCCCAATTTCAAACTATGGCTACACCTTC. It is translated as CASSPISNYGYTF.

This clone was seen only a few times. The chain has TRBV6-6 and TRBJ1-6, with 9 bases identical to TRBD1. Germline CDR1 MNHNY, CDR2 SVGAGI (reference sequence). V lost 4 bases and J lost 9; bases outside the gene matches: 4. The CDR3 totals 14 residues. CDR3 residues: CASSSDRGSSPLHF. The CDR3 nucleotides read TGTGCCAGCAGTTCGGACAGGGGTAGTTCACCCCTCCACTTT.

This sequence joins TRBV10-3 and TRBJ2-3; 9 nucleotides align to TRBD2. Per germline, CDR1 ENHRY and CDR2 SYGVKD. The CDR3 is made up of 15 amino acids. V was pared by 4 bases and J by 2 bases, with 4 bases of the junction left unmatched. The CDR3 DNA reads as TGTGCCATCAGTGGCGGGGGGGGTAACACAGATACGCAGTATTTT. This translates into CAISGGGGNTDTQYF.

The chain carries TRBV6-5 and TRBJ2-2; perhaps TRBD1 as D (5 bases). CDR1 is MNHEY and CDR2 is SVGAGI in the germline V gene. Trimming took 6 bases from V and 7 from J, leaving 15 bases between them. The CDR3 loop spans 14 amino acids. The CDR3 is CASRMRQGGGELFF. The CDR3 nucleotides are TGTGCCAGCAGGATGAGGCAGGGCGGCGGGGAGCTGTTTTTT.

Details on this clone: Its ends do not fully match the called genes, so a read error is possible. The chain employs TRBV7-7 and TRBJ2-5; 11 positions match TRBD2. This CDR3 comprises 16 residues. Germline CDR1 SSHAT, CDR2 FNYEAQ (reference sequence). Written as DNA, the CDR3 is TGTGCTAGCAGCTCCCGACTAGCGGGGTCCAGGGAGACCCAGTACTTC. It is translated as CASSSRLAGSRETQYF.

V is TRBV19 and J is TRBJ2-7, with D possibly being TRBD2 (5 bases). The CDR3 extends over 13 amino acids. Germline CDR1 LNHDA, CDR2 SQIVND (reference sequence). The ends were cut back, 1 base at V and 2 bases at J, with 6 bases in the middle. CDR3 residues: CASSIGRTYEQYF. The CDR3 DNA reads as TGTGCCAGTAGTATAGGGAGGACCTACGAGCAGTACTTC.

V usage is TRBV12-3 or TRBV12-4 and J usage is TRBJ2-7; the D is unclear. Trimming took 5 bases from V and 7 from J, leaving 15 bases between them. CDR3 size: 13 residues. CDR3 nucleotide sequence: TGTGCCAGCAGTAAAGGCGGTTCCCGGGAGCAGTACTTC. This codes for CASSKGGSREQYF.

The rearrangement joins TRBV18 to TRBJ2-5; the D gene is possibly TRBD2 (5 bases). The CDR3 is 16 residues long. CDR1 and CDR2 from the germline V gene are KGHSH and LQKENI. V was pared by 0 bases and J by 1 base, with 12 bases between. CDR3 sequence reads: CASSPPYSGSQETQYF. DNA for the CDR3: TGTGCCAGCTCACCACCTTACAGCGGAAGCCAAGAGACCCAGTACTTC. Looking up the rest from reference TRBV18 and TRBJ2-5 gives the full variable domain: NAGVMQNPRHLVRRRGQEARLRCSPMKGHSHVYWYRQLPEEGLKFMVYLQKENIIDESGMPKERFSAEFPKEGPSILRIQQVVRGDSAAYFCASSPPYSGSQETQYFGPGTRLLVL.

V usage is TRBV12-3 or TRBV12-4 and J usage is TRBJ2-1; D remains unclear. Trimming took 11 bases from V and 1 from J, leaving 12 bases between them. CDR3 size: 13 residues. In DNA form, the CDR3 reads TGTGCCTCCCTCGACATTTCCTACAATGAGCAGTTCTTC. Translated, it gives CASLDISYNEQFF.

The gene calls are TRBV30 and TRBJ1-1; 8 nucleotides agree with TRBD1. CDR3 length: 14 amino acids. V was clipped by 5 bases and J by 5 bases; unmatched bases: 10. Per germline, CDR1 GTSNPN and CDR2 SVGIG (reference sequence). The CDR3 sequence: CAWDRQGSVTEAFF. The CDR3 nucleotides read TGTGCCTGGGACCGACAGGGGTCGGTGACTGAAGCTTTCTTT.

The sample holds one count of this clone. This rearrangement joins TRBV6-6 to TRBJ2-2; possibly TRBD2 for D (5 bases). The length of the CDR3 is 14 residues. V shed 9 bases and J shed 5 bases, with 16 bases lying between them. The germline gives CDR1 MNHNY, CDR2 SVGAGI (reference sequence). CDR3 region: CASKGGLETGELFF. CDR3 in DNA: TGTGCCAGTAAGGGCGGGCTAGAGACCGGGGAGCTGTTTTTT.

V and J are TRBV5-6 and TRBJ2-7; maybe TRBD2 (5 bases). Germline loops: CDR1 SGHDT, CDR2 YYEEEE. CDR3 length equals 14 residues. The V end was cut by 6 bases, the J end by 5 bases, with 18 bases between. The CDR3 nucleotides are TGTGCCAGCACCGTTTCGGGGTTACCCAACGAGCAGTACTTC. Its translation is CASTVSGLPNEQYF.